These 22 T cell receptor beta chains were sequenced from one sample in a study of human T cells and chemical hapten exposure. A single record per CDR3 protein comes from TCRdb applying MiXCR to the RACE reads. There are approximately 43,000 distinct CDR3 sequences in the sample; over 3.5% occur only once, and around 28% lies in the top ten. Time point noted: patch test 1, 2 weeks after DPC sensitization. Specified treatment: therapeutic diphenylcyclopropenone sensitization with weekly scalp DPC. The study extracted total RNA from unfractionated whole blood. Sequencing was performed on whole blood, taken in connection with sensitization to the hapten diphenylcyclopropenone (DPC). The receptors derive from a man aged 45-60 years with alopecia areata. Some clones in this sample may be carry-over from other donors' samples.

This clonotype was counted at least ten times. The CDR3, as DNA: TGTGCCAGCAGCCAAGTTGGGGGCTCTGGAAACACCATATATTTT. Its translation is CASSQVGGSGNTIYF. The chain carries TRBV3-1 and TRBJ1-3; a weak D match, TRBD1 (5 bases). Germline CDR1 LGHDT, CDR2 YNNKEL (reference sequence). The V end was cut by 1 base, the J end by 0 bases, with 7 bases between. The CDR3 covers 15 residues.

There are many counts of this clonotype. J is TRBJ1-1 and V is TRBV7-2; D remains ambiguous. The V gene lost 2 bases and the J gene lost 1 base, with 8 bases spanning the gap. In germline, CDR1 is SGHTA, CDR2 FQGNSA. CDR3 size: 14 residues. CDR3 DNA sequence: TGTGCCAGCAGCTTAAGCGGGCAGAACACTGAAGCTTTCTTT. This encodes CASSLSGQNTEAFF.

Many counts were recorded for this clonotype. V is TRBV28 and J is TRBJ1-2; possible D gene TRBD1, 5 bases. The CDR3 spans 13 residues. In germline, CDR1 is MDHEN, CDR2 SYDVKM. The V end was cut by 3 bases, the J end by 3 bases, with 8 bases between. CDR3 amino acids: CASSLGRDYGYTF. The CDR3, as DNA: TGTGCCAGCAGTTTGGGACGAGACTATGGCTACACCTTC.

This clonotype was seen repeatedly, ten times or more. This sequence joins TRBV20-1 and TRBJ2-3; 10 nucleotides agree with TRBD2. Germline V gene lookup returns CDR1 DFQATT and CDR2 SNEGSKA (reference sequence). V shed 5 bases, J shed 6 bases, and the junction held 8 bases outside the gene matches. The CDR3 spans 14 residues. CDR3 protein: CSAGPSGRGDTQYF. The CDR3 region has the DNA TGCAGTGCTGGCCCTAGCGGGAGAGGCGATACGCAGTATTTT.

This clonotype was seen repeatedly, ten times or more. This chain connects TRBV5-1 to TRBJ2-3; possibly TRBD2 for D (6 bases). CDR3 length: 13 residues. Germline CDR1 is SGHRS and CDR2 is YFSETQ. The V end was cut by 5 bases, the J end by 3 bases, with 10 bases between. CDR3 in DNA: TGCGCCAGCAGGGAAGGGACTACAGATACGCAGTATTTT. This translates into CASREGTTDTQYF.

This clonotype has a handful of counts. The V gene is TRBV5-4, the J gene TRBJ1-3, with 7 bases identical to TRBD1. The CDR3 has 14 amino acids. Per the germline V gene, CDR1 is SGHNT and CDR2 is YYREEE (reference sequence). The junction had 3 bases not matched to a gene; V was cut back by 2 bases and J by 4 bases. The CDR3 reads CASSLGTAGNTIYF. For the CDR3, the DNA is TGTGCCAGCAGCTTAGGGACAGCCGGAAACACCATATATTTT. Combining the CDR3 with reference TRBV5-4 and TRBJ1-3 gives the whole variable domain ETGVTQSPTHLIKTRGQQVTLRCSSQSGHNTVSWYQQALGQGPQFIFQYYREEENGRGNFPPRFSGLQFPNYSSELNVNALELDDSALYLCASSLGTAGNTIYFGEGSWLTVV.

V gene TRBV30 combines with J gene TRBJ1-1, with TRBD1 matching over 7 bases. CDR3 length: 14 amino acids. The germline V gene encodes CDR1 GTSNPN and CDR2 SVGIG (reference sequence). With V trimmed by 2 bases and J by 0 bases, 3 bases remained unmatched. The CDR3 reads CAWSKGQMNTEAFF. CDR3 coding DNA: TGTGCCTGGAGTAAGGGACAGATGAACACTGAAGCTTTCTTT. Full variable domain (remainder filled in from reference TRBV30 and TRBJ1-1): SQTIHQWPATLVQPVGSPLSLECTVEGTSNPNLYWYRQAAGRGLQLLFYSVGIGQISSEVPQNLSASRPQDRQFILSSKKLLLSDSGFYLCAWSKGQMNTEAFFGQGTRLTVV.

CDR3 nucleotides: TGTGCCAGCTCACCCAGAGACCCTGGAAACACCATATATTTT. Residues: CASSPRDPGNTIYF. This chain connects TRBV18 to TRBJ1-3, with D unresolved. V shed 3 bases and J shed 2 bases, with 8 bases lying between them. Germline V gene sequence: CDR1 KGHSH, CDR2 LQKENI. This CDR3 region has 14 residues.

This clonotype was detected ten times or more. The gene calls are TRBV11-2 and TRBJ1-1; 7 nucleotides align to TRBD1. The CDR3 contains 14 residues. J lost 7 bases, V lost 5 bases, and 10 bases had no gene match. CDR1 is SGHAT, CDR2 FQNNGV, per germline. The CDR3 DNA is TGTGCCAGCAGCCTAGGGGGCGGAAGGAATGAAGCTTTCTTT. Its protein product is CASSLGGGRNEAFF.

This clonotype has at least ten counts. The chain joins TRBV28 to TRBJ1-2, with a tentative D call TRBD1 (5 bases). The CDR3 consists of 12 residues. Deletions cut 3 bases from V and 4 bases from J, with 6 bases between. Germline V gene sequence: CDR1 MDHEN, CDR2 SYDVKM. CDR3 loop: CASSFGGYGYTF. CDR3 nucleotides: TGTGCCAGCAGTTTCGGGGGCTATGGCTACACCTTC.

This clonotype came up a few times. The J gene is TRBJ2-7, the V gene TRBV6-6, with a possible D match to TRBD1 (6 bases). CDR1 and CDR2 from the germline V gene are MNHNY and SVGAGI (reference sequence). Deletions cut 6 bases from V and 6 bases from J, with 21 bases between. The CDR3 totals 15 residues. CDR3 bases: TGTGCCAGCAGATCCAAAACAGGGTATGTCGGCGAGCAGTACTTC. Protein sequence: CASRSKTGYVGEQYF.

The genes are TRBV20-1 and TRBJ2-3; 9 bases align to TRBD2. From germline, CDR1 is DFQATT and CDR2 SNEGSKA (reference sequence). The CDR3 sequence is 13 residues long. J lost 5 bases, V lost 4 bases, and 4 bases had no gene match. The CDR3: CSANGGREDTQYF. The CDR3 region has the DNA TGCAGTGCTAATGGCGGGAGGGAAGATACGCAGTATTTT.

The table lists this clonotype with many counts. The V call is TRBV6-6, the J call TRBJ2-1; 9 positions match TRBD2. Germline lookup yields CDR1 MNHNY and CDR2 SVGAGI (reference sequence). This CDR3 has 15 residues. The J segment lost 6 bases and the V segment lost 6 bases, leaving 9 bases of the junction unmatched. The CDR3 sequence is CASSHGTSKGNEQFF. The CDR3 bases are TGTGCCAGCAGCCACGGGACTAGCAAAGGCAATGAGCAGTTCTTC.

This clonotype has more than one count but fewer than ten. This chain connects TRBV10-3 to TRBJ2-7; a weak D match, TRBD2 (5 bases). V dropped 6 bases and J dropped 2 bases, with 8 bases sitting between them. The CDR3 covers 12 residues. Germline V lookup: CDR1 ENHRY, CDR2 SYGVKD. The CDR3, as DNA: TGTGCCATCAGAGAGGGTGCCTACGAGCAGTACTTC. As protein: CAIREGAYEQYF.

This clonotype was picked up many times. This sequence joins TRBV7-2 and TRBJ2-5; weak D call: TRBD1 (5 bases). This CDR3 spans 14 amino acids. CDR1 is SGHTA, CDR2 FQGNSA, per germline. Trimming took 5 bases from V and 2 from J, leaving 12 bases between them. CDR3 coding DNA: TGTGCCAGCAGCGAAGGGGTGCATCAAGAGACCCAGTACTTC. This sequence encodes CASSEGVHQETQYF.

In this sample, this clonotype turned up many times. This chain uses TRBV3-1 with TRBJ2-7; tentative D call: TRBD2 (7 bases). V lost 4 bases and J lost 2, with 21 bases in between. Germline V lookup: CDR1 LGHDT, CDR2 YNNKEL (reference sequence). The CDR3 has 17 residues. The CDR3 DNA follows: TGTGCCAGCAGCCTAGGGGGGGGTAGCGCCCTCACCTACGAGCAGTACTTC. Amino acid sequence: CASSLGGGSALTYEQYF.

This clonotype has only a few counts. The CDR3 bases are TGTGCCAGCAGTCTAGGGACTTCTATGAACACTGAAGCTTTCTTT. Residues: CASSLGTSMNTEAFF. The J gene is TRBJ1-1, the V gene TRBV6-6; possibly TRBD1 for D (5 bases). The germline CDR1 and CDR2 sequences are MNHNY and SVGAGI (reference sequence). The CDR3 length is 15 residues. Trimming cost V 5 bases and J 0 bases, with 13 bases left between them.

This clonotype has ten or more counts. The rearrangement joins TRBV29-1 to TRBJ1-2; 7 bases align to TRBD1. CDR1 and CDR2 from the germline V gene are SQVTM and ANQGSEA. This CDR3 comprises 14 residues. V was pared by 5 bases and J by 1 base, with 7 bases of the junction left unmatched. The CDR3 nucleotides read TGCAGCGTTACGACAGGGCTTATTAACTATGGCTACACCTTC. It translates to CSVTTGLINYGYTF.

This clonotype was seen repeatedly, ten times or more. V gene TRBV24-1 combines with J gene TRBJ1-1, with D perhaps matching TRBD1 (5 bases). This CDR3 comprises 15 residues. The germline V and J ends were trimmed by 4 bases and 4 bases, with 15 bases remaining between them. The V gene's germline CDR1 is KGHDR and CDR2 SFDVKD. CDR3 nucleotides: TGTGCCACCAGTGAAGCTGGAGCGAGGGGCACTGAAGCTTTCTTT. As protein: CATSEAGARGTEAFF.

In its sample, this clonotype was seen many times. The chain joins TRBV7-2 to TRBJ2-3; D may be TRBD1 (7 bases). Trimming stripped 6 bases from V and 0 bases from J, with 13 bases between. Looked up from germline, CDR1 is SGHTA and CDR2 is FQGNSA. This CDR3 comprises 15 residues. CDR3: CASSLQGTSTDTQYF. The CDR3 nucleotides are TGTGCCAGCAGTTTACAGGGGACTAGCACAGATACGCAGTATTTT.

This clonotype was observed at least ten times. V is TRBV23-1 and J is TRBJ2-1, with TRBD2 matching 7 bases. TRBV23-1 is an ORF; its function is uncertain. This CDR3 is built from 18 residues. V shed 0 bases and J 0 bases; nucleotides not matched to a gene: 8. The CDR3 nucleotides read TGCGCCAGCAGTCAATCGGGGAGGGCCCAAAGCTCCTACAATGAGCAGTTCTTC. This encodes CASSQSGRAQSSYNEQFF.

This clonotype was observed a handful of times. The gene calls are TRBV29-1 and TRBJ2-3, with no clear D. CDR1 SQVTM and CDR2 ANQGSEA come from the germline V gene. V lost 6 bases and J lost 2, with 12 bases in between. CDR3 length: 13 residues. CDR3 DNA: TGCAGCGTAAACCCCAGAGTCACAGATACGCAGTATTTT. As protein: CSVNPRVTDTQYF.